This T cell receptor beta chain was identified during a study of T-cell reconstitution after alpha-beta-depleted transplantation in children. Findings of the study overall: Several hundred expanded graft clones reportedly supplied alpha-beta T cells about two months after transplant.

Preparation of the TCRbeta library used unique molecular identifiers. TCRdb processed the PCR reads anew with MiXCR; each CDR3 protein has one entry. The sample holds some 120,000 distinct CDR3 sequences; approximately 10% are singletons and the top ten take approximately 36%. As for this clonotype: Its antigen is unidentified.

V was pared by 1 base and J by 5 bases, with 15 bases between. This CDR3 comprises 15 residues. Germline V CDR1 and CDR2: SGHRS, YFSETQ. This chain connects TRBV5-1 to TRBJ2-5; tentative D call: TRBD2 (5 bases). This clonotype was sampled from a boy aged 2 to 10 with acute lymphoblastic leukemia, due to receive a stem cell transplant. This specimen consisted of PBMCs, obtained before TCRalphabeta/CD19-depleted stem cell transplant. The CDR3: CASSLSRGSSETQYF. CDR3 bases: TGCGCCAGCAGCTTGTCTAGAGGGTCGTCGGAGACCCAGTACTTC.